The clone carrying this T cell receptor beta chain has only one observation. Other nucleotide sequences in the sample specify the same CDR3. This record comes from a study of T cell changes during pregnancy in multiple sclerosis. Clones were read by immunoSEQ multiplex PCR, and TCRdb kept only the in-frame ones, dropping some. The profile shows 45,000 to 50,000 clones, 91% of them singletons. The CDR3 is 15 amino acids. Germline CDR1 is MNHEY and CDR2 is SVGAGI. V shed 0 bases and J 5 bases; nucleotides not matched to a gene: 4. The chain combines TRBV6-5 with TRBJ2-5; 9 nucleotides agree with TRBD1. This TCR was sampled from a female donor with multiple sclerosis, enrolled in a pregnancy study. This material consisted of CD8+ T cells from peripheral blood mononuclear cells, taken after pregnancy. The CDR3 region has the DNA TGTGCCAGCAGTTACTCGGGACAGGGCTGGGAGACCCAGTACTTC. It encodes CASSYSGQGWETQYF.